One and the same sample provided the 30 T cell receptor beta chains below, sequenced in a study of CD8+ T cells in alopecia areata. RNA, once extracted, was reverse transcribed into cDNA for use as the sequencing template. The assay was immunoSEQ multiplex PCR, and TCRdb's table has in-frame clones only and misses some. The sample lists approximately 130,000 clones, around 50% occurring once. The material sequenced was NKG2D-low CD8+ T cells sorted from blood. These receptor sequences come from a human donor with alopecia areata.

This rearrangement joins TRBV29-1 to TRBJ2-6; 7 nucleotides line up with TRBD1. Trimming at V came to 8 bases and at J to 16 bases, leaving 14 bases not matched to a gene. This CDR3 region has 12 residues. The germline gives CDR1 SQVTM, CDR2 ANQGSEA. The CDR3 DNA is TGCAGCATTCCTGACAGGGACAGCTTTCTGACTTTC. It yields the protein CSIPDRDSFLTF.

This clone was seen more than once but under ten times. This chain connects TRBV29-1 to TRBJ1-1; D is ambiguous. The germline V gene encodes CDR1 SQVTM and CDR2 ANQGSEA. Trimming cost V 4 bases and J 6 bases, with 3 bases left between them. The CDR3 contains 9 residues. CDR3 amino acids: CSVGSEAFF. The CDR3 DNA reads TGCAGCGTTGGGTCTGAAGCTTTCTTT.

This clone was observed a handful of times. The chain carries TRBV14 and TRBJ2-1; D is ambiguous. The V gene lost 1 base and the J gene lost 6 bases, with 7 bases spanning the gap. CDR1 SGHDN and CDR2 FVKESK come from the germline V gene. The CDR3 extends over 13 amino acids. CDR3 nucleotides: TGTGCCAGCAGCCAAGGTGGTGGCAATGAGCAGTTCTTC. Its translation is CASSQGGGNEQFF. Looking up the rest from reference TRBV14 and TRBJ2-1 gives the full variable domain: EAGVTQFPSHSVIEKGQTVTLRCDPISGHDNLYWYRRVMGKEIKFLLHFVKESKQDESGMPNNRFLAERTGGTYSTLKVQPAELEDSGVYFCASSQGGGNEQFFGPGTRLTVL.

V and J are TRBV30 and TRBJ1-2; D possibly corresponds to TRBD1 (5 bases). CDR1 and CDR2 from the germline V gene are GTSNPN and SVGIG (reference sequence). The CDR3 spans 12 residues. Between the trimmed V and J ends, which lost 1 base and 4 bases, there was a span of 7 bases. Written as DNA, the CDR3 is TGTGCCTGGAGTGGACAGCGCTATGGCTACACCTTC. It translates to CAWSGQRYGYTF.

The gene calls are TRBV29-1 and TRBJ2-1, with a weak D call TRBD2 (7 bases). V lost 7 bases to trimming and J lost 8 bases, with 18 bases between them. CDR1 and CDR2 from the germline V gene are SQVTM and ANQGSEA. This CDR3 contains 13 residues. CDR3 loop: CSAARGGGDEQFF. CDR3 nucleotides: TGCAGCGCGGCCCGAGGGGGGGGCGATGAGCAGTTCTTC.

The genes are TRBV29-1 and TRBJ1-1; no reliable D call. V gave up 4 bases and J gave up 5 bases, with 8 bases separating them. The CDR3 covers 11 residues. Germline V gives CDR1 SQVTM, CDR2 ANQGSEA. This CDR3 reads CSVVAGTEAFF. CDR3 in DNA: TGCAGCGTTGTGGCCGGGACTGAAGCTTTCTTT.

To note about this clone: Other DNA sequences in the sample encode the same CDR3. CDR3 sequence (DNA): TGTGCCAGCAGCGTAGACGGCAATAGCAATCAGCCCCAGCATTTT. Translating it yields CASSVDGNSNQPQHF. V gene TRBV9 combines with J gene TRBJ1-5; no firm D call. Germline-derived CDR1 and CDR2 are SGDLS and YYNGEE. V dropped 0 bases and J dropped 0 bases, with 7 bases sitting between them. This CDR3 contains 15 residues. Full variable domain (outside the CDR3, taken from reference TRBV9 and TRBJ1-5): DSGVTQTPKHLITATGQRVTLRCSPRSGDLSVYWYQQSLDQGLQFLIQYYNGEERAKGNILERFSAQQFPDLHSELNLSSLELGDSALYFCASSVDGNSNQPQHFGDGTRLSIL.

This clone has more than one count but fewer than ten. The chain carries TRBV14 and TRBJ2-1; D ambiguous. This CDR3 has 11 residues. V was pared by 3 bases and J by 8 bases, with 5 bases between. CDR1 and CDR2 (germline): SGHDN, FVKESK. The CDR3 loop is CASSHGHEQFF. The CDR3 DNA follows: TGTGCCAGCAGCCACGGCCATGAGCAGTTCTTC.

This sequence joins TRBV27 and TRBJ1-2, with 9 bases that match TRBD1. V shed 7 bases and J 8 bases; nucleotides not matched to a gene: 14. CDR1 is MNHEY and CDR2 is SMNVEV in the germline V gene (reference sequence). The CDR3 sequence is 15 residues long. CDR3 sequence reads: CASTPQGGQGSGYTF. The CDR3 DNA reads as TGTGCCAGCACTCCTCAGGGGGGACAGGGATCGGGCTACACCTTC.

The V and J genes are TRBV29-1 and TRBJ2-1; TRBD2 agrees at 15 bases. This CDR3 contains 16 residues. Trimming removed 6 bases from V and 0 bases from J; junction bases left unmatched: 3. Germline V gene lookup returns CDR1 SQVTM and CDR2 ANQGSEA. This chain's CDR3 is CSVGTSGGSSYNEQFF. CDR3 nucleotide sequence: TGCAGCGTAGGGACTAGCGGGGGGAGCTCCTACAATGAGCAGTTCTTC.

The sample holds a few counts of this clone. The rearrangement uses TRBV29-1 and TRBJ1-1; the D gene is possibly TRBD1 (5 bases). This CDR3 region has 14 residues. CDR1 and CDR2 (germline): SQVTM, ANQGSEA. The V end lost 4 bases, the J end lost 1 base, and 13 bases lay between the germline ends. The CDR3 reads CSVGGARTNTEAFF. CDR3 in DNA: TGCAGCGTTGGAGGGGCAAGGACGAACACTGAAGCTTTCTTT.

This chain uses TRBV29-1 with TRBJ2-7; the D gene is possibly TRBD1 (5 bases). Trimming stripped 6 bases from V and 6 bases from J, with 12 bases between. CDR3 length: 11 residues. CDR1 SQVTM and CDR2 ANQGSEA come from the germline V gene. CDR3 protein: CSVPGPSEQYF. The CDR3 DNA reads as TGCAGCGTCCCAGGGCCGAGCGAGCAGTACTTC.

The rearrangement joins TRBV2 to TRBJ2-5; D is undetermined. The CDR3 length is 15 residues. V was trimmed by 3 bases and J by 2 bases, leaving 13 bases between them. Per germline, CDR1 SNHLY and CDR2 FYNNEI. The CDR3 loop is CASSDARDSQETQYF. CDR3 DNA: TGTGCCAGCAGTGACGCTCGTGACTCACAAGAGACCCAGTACTTC.

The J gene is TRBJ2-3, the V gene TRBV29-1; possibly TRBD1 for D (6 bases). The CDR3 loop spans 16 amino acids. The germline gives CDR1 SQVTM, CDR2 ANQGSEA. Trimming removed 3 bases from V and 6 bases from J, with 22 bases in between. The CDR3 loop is CSVEGIWQGSTDTQYF. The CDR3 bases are TGCAGCGTTGAGGGCATTTGGCAGGGGAGTACGGATACGCAGTATTTT.

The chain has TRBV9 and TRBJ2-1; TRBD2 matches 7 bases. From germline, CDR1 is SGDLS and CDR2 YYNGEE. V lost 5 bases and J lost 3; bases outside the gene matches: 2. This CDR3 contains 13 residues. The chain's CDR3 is CASRASGYNEQFF. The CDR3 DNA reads TGTGCCAGCAGGGCTAGCGGCTACAATGAGCAGTTCTTC. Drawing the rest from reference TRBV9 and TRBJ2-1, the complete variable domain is DSGVTQTPKHLITATGQRVTLRCSPRSGDLSVYWYQQSLDQGLQFLIQYYNGEERAKGNILERFSAQQFPDLHSELNLSSLELGDSALYFCASRASGYNEQFFGPGTRLTVL.

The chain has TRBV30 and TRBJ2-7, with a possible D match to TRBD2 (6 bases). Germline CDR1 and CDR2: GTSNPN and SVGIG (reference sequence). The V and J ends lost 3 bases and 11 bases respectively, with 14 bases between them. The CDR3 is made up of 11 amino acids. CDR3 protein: CAWSGGTEKYF. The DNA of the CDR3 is TGTGCCTGGAGCGGGGGAACGGAGAAGTACTTC.

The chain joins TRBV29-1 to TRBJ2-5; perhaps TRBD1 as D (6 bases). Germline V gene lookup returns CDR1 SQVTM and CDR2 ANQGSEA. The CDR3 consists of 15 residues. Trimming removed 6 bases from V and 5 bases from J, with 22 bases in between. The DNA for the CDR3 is TGCAGCGTCCCCGGACAGACCGGATTGGGGGAGACCCAGTACTTC. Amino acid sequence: CSVPGQTGLGETQYF.

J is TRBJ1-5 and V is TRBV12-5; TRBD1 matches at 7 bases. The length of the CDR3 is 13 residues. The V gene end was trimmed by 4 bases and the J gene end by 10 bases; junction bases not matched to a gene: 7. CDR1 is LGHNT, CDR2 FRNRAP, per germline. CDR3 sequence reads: CASGWDSHLPQHF. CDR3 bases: TGTGCTAGTGGTTGGGACAGCCATTTACCCCAGCATTTT.

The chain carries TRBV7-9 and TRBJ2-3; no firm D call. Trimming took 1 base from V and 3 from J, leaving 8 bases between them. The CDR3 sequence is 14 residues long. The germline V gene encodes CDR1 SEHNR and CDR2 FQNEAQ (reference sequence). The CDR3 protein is CASSLVFRTDTQYF. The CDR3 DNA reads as TGTGCCAGCAGCTTAGTTTTTCGAACAGATACGCAGTATTTT.

As DNA, the CDR3 is TGTGCCAGCAGCTTGGACAGCACCTACGAGCAGTACTTC. The encoded protein is CASSLDSTYEQYF. This sequence joins TRBV5-4 and TRBJ2-7, with unresolved D. V was cut by 0 bases and J by 2 bases, with 6 bases left in between. This CDR3 is built from 13 residues. CDR1 is SGHNT, CDR2 YYREEE, per germline (reference sequence).

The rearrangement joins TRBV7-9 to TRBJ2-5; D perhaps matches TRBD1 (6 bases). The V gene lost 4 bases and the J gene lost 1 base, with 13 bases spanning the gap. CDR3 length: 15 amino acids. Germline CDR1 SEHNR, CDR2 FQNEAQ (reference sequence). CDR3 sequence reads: CASSSAQGIQETQYF. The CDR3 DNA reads TGTGCCAGCAGCTCAGCCCAGGGGATCCAAGAGACCCAGTACTTC.

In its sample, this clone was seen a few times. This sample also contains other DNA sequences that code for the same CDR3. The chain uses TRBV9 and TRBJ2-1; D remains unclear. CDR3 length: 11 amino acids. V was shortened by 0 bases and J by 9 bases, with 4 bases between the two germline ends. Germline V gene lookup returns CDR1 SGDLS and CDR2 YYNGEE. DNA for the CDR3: TGTGCCAGCAGCGTAGGCGGTGAGCAGTTCTTC. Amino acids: CASSVGGEQFF.

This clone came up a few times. CDR3: CASSRGESSYNEQFF. CDR3 nucleotide sequence: TGTGCCAGCTCGCGAGGAGAGAGCTCCTACAATGAGCAGTTCTTC. The chain carries TRBV18 and TRBJ2-1; D is ambiguous. From germline, CDR1 is KGHSH and CDR2 LQKENI. The length of the CDR3 is 15 residues. V shed 6 bases and J shed 0 bases, with 12 bases lying between them.

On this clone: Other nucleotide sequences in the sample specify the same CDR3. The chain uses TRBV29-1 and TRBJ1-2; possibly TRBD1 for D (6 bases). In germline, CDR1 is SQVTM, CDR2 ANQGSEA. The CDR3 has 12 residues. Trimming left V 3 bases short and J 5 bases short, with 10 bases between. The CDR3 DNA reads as TGCAGCGTTGAGACAGGTGATTATGGCTACACCTTC. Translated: CSVETGDYGYTF.

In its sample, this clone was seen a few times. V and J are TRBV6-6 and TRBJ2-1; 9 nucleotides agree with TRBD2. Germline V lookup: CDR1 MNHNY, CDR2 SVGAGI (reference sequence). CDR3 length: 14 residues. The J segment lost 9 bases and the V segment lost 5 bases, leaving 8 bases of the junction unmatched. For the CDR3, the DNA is TGTGCCAGCAGTCCTGGGCGGGAGGGGGGTGAGCAGTTCTTC. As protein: CASSPGREGGEQFF.

CDR3 protein: CATSGSANPGETQYF. The DNA of the CDR3 is TGTGCCACCAGCGGCAGCGCAAACCCGGGAGAGACCCAGTACTTC. The chain uses TRBV15 and TRBJ2-5; D is ambiguous. The CDR3 is 15 residues long. The V gene's germline CDR1 is LNHNV and CDR2 YYDKDF (reference sequence). The germline V and J ends were trimmed by 5 bases and 4 bases, with 17 bases remaining between them.

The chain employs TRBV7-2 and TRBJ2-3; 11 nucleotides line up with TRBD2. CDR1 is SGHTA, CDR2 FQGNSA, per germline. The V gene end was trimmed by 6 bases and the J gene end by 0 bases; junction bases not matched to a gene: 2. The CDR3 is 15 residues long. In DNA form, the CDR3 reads TGTGCCAGCAGTTGGACTAGCGGGAGCACAGATACGCAGTATTTT. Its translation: CASSWTSGSTDTQYF. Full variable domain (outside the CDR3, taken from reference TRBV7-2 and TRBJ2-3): GAGVSQSPSNKVTEKGKDVELRCDPISGHTALYWYRQSLGQGLEFLIYFQGNSAPDKSGLPSDRFSAERTGGSVSTLTIQRTQQEDSAVYLCASSWTSGSTDTQYFGPGTRLTVL.

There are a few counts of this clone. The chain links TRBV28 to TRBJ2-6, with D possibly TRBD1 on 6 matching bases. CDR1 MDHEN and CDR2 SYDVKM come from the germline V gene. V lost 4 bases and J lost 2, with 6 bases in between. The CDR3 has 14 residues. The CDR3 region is CASSWTAGANVLTF. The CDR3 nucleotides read TGTGCCAGCAGTTGGACAGCTGGGGCCAACGTCCTGACTTTC. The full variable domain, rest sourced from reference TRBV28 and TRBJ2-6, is DVKVTQSSRYLVKRTGEKVFLECVQDMDHENMFWYRQDPGLGLRLIYFSYDVKMKEKGDIPEGYSVSREKKERFSLILESASTNQTSMYLCASSWTAGANVLTFGAGSRLTVL.

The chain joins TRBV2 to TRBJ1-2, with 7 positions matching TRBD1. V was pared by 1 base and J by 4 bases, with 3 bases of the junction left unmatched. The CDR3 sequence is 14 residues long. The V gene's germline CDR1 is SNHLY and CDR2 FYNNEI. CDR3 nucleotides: TGTGCCAGCAGTGAAGGGACAGGCGGCTATGGCTACACCTTC. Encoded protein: CASSEGTGGYGYTF.

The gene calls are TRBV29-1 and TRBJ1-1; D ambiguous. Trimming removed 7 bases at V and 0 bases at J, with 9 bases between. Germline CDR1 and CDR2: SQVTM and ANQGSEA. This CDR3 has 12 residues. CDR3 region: CSALVLNTEAFF. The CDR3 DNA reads TGCAGCGCCCTTGTCCTGAACACTGAAGCTTTCTTT.